One sample yielded the 15 T cell receptor beta chains listed below, sequenced in a study of T cell responses to AZD1222 COVID-19 vaccine. Clones were sequenced by immunoSEQ multiplex PCR, and TCRdb holds only the in-frame ones, with some missing. The sample lists over 110,000 clones; roughly 90% were seen once. The sequenced sample was peripheral blood, obtained 28 days after the second AZD1222 dose. These receptors came from an adult who received the AZD1222 COVID-19 vaccine.

The rearrangement links TRBV5-4 to TRBJ1-1, with 7 bases lining up with TRBD1. CDR3 length: 14 residues. Germline CDR1 reads SGHNT; CDR2 reads YYREEE (reference sequence). Unmatched junction bases numbered 3, after V lost 4 bases and J lost 0 bases. CDR3: CASSLQGVNTEAFF. CDR3 nucleotides: TGTGCCAGCAGCCTTCAGGGGGTGAACACTGAAGCTTTCTTT.

The chain has TRBV13 and TRBJ2-1, with 12 bases fitting TRBD2. After removal of 0 bases from V and 7 bases from J, the junction contained 4 bases not matched to a gene. Per the germline V gene, CDR1 is PRHDT and CDR2 is FYEKMQ (reference sequence). CDR3 length: 16 residues. The CDR3 loop is CASSLGLAGGENEQFF. In DNA form, the CDR3 reads TGTGCCAGCAGCTTAGGACTAGCGGGAGGAGAGAATGAGCAGTTCTTC.

The CDR3, as DNA: TGTGCCAGCAGTGAAGCGATGAACACTGAAGCTTTCTTT. It is translated as CASSEAMNTEAFF. V gene TRBV6-1 combines with J gene TRBJ1-1; the D is unclear. V lost 0 bases and J 0 bases, leaving 2 bases between the germline ends. The CDR3 loop spans 13 amino acids. In germline, CDR1 is MNHNS, CDR2 SASEGT.

V usage is TRBV20-1 and J usage is TRBJ1-2; 9 bases are shared with TRBD1. Germline CDR1 and CDR2: DFQATT and SNEGSKA (reference sequence). This CDR3 region has 12 residues. V shed 3 bases and J 6 bases; nucleotides not matched to a gene: 2. Here the CDR3 DNA reads TGCAGTGCTAGTCGGACAGGGGATGGCTACACCTTC. Its translation is CSASRTGDGYTF.

The CDR3 loop is CASSLVSTGELFF. In nucleotides, the CDR3 is TGCGCCAGCAGCTTGGTCTCCACCGGGGAGCTGTTTTTT. V gene TRBV5-1 combines with J gene TRBJ2-2, with unresolved D. CDR1 SGHRS and CDR2 YFSETQ come from the germline V gene. Trimming removed 0 bases from V and 4 bases from J, with 4 bases in between. CDR3 length: 13 residues. The variable domain in full, completed from reference TRBV5-1 and TRBJ2-2, reads KAGVTQTPRYLIKTRGQQVTLSCSPISGHRSVSWYQQTPGQGLQFLFEYFSETQRNKGNFPGRFSGRQFSNSRSEMNVSTLELGDSALYLCASSLVSTGELFFGEGSRLTVL.

The chain joins TRBV12-3 or TRBV12-4 to TRBJ2-2; D call uncertain. Deletions cut 10 bases from V and 6 bases from J, with 15 bases between. The length of the CDR3 is 13 residues. The CDR3, as DNA: TGTGCCACCTCGGAAAGAACGGCCGGGGAGCTGTTTTTT. Its protein product is CATSERTAGELFF.

The chain recombines TRBV29-1 with TRBJ1-3; D remains ambiguous. Trimming stripped 4 bases from V and 0 bases from J, with 10 bases between. Per the germline V gene, CDR1 is SQVTM and CDR2 is ANQGSEA. The CDR3 is 14 amino acids. CDR3 nucleotide sequence: TGCAGCGTTGGGGGAGATTTCTCTGGAAACACCATATATTTT. This sequence encodes CSVGGDFSGNTIYF.

V and J are TRBV29-1 and TRBJ1-1; D is unclear. CDR1 SQVTM and CDR2 ANQGSEA come from the germline V gene. This CDR3 comprises 11 residues. V was trimmed by 6 bases and J by 5 bases, leaving 10 bases between them. The CDR3 DNA reads as TGCAGCGTCTATACTAATACTGAAGCTTTCTTT. This gives the protein CSVYTNTEAFF.

V and J are TRBV4-3 and TRBJ1-2, with D unclear. Germline CDR1 and CDR2: LGHNA and YSLEER. There are 15 residues in the CDR3. With 0 bases removed from V and 8 bases from J, the gap between germline ends came to 16 bases. The chain's CDR3 is CASSQDVARSLGYTF. CDR3 nucleotide sequence: TGCGCCAGCAGCCAAGATGTTGCCAGGTCCCTCGGCTACACCTTC.

This sequence joins TRBV20-1 and TRBJ2-1; 12 bases line up with TRBD2. The CDR3 contains 12 residues. The junction had 5 bases not matched to a gene; V was cut back by 3 bases and J by 14 bases. Germline V gene data show CDR1 as DFQATT and CDR2 as SNEGSKA (reference sequence). The DNA of the CDR3 is TGCAGTGCTAGTCGGACTAGCGGGATCAAGTTCTTC. The encoded protein is CSASRTSGIKFF.

As concerns this clone: One junction end disagrees with the germline gene, perhaps due to a read error. The chain links TRBV6-5 to TRBJ2-3, with 11 nucleotides matching TRBD2. Germline CDR1 MNHEY, CDR2 SVGAGI. CDR3 length: 15 amino acids. CDR3 bases: TGTGCCAGCAGTGACTCTAGCGGGGGGACAGATACGCAGTATTTT. Translated, it gives CASSDSSGGTDTQYF.

In this sample, this clone turned up once. This chain's CDR3 is CASVGPRFNTEAFF. Here the CDR3 DNA reads TGTGCCAGCGTGGGTCCAAGGTTTAACACTGAAGCTTTCTTT. The genes are TRBV28 and TRBJ1-1, with D unresolved. Trimming removed 8 bases at V and 2 bases at J, with 15 bases between. The CDR3 spans 14 residues. Germline V gene sequence: CDR1 MDHEN, CDR2 SYDVKM.

The chain employs TRBV9 and TRBJ1-2; TRBD1 is a possible D gene (6 bases). This CDR3 contains 13 residues. Germline V gene sequence: CDR1 SGDLS, CDR2 YYNGEE. Trimming took off 3 bases at V and 9 bases at J, with 15 bases between the two ends. The chain's CDR3 is CASSAGGQGSYTF. CDR3 DNA: TGTGCCAGCAGCGCCGGGGGCCAGGGGAGCTACACCTTC. Combining the CDR3 with reference TRBV9 and TRBJ1-2 gives the whole variable domain DSGVTQTPKHLITATGQRVTLRCSPRSGDLSVYWYQQSLDQGLQFLIQYYNGEERAKGNILERFSAQQFPDLHSELNLSSLELGDSALYFCASSAGGQGSYTFGSGTRLTVV.

The V gene is TRBV7-2, the J gene TRBJ2-3, with D hard to call. The CDR3 has 12 residues. Germline loops: CDR1 SGHTA, CDR2 FQGNSA. V was shortened by 5 bases and J by 2 bases, with 5 bases between the two germline ends. The CDR3 loop is CASSQFTDTQYF. The CDR3 DNA sequence: TGTGCCAGCAGCCAATTCACAGATACGCAGTATTTT.

With regard to this clone: Other nucleotide sequences from this sample produce the same CDR3. The chain recombines TRBV28 with TRBJ2-6; tentatively, D is TRBD1 (5 bases). Trimming took off 5 bases at V and 1 base at J, with 9 bases between the two ends. Germline V gene sequence: CDR1 MDHEN, CDR2 SYDVKM. The CDR3 has 15 amino acids. The CDR3: CASSRAGSGANVLTF. The DNA of the CDR3 is TGTGCCAGCAGTCGCGCAGGGTCTGGGGCCAACGTCCTGACTTTC.